This T cell receptor beta chain originates from a study of regulatory T cells in long-lasting Graves disease. Study as a whole: Patients with new Graves' disease had used antithyroid drugs below 3 months.

This CDR3 contains 15 residues. Germline V gene data show CDR1 as SGHAT and CDR2 as FQNNGV. V lost 1 base to trimming and J lost 0 bases, with 7 bases between them. This clonotype was seen at least ten times. The time point denotes: newly diagnosed GD, antithyroid drugs for less than 3 months. Following extraction of RNA from PBMCs, that RNA was used to make the TCR library. iRepertoire HTBI primers and Arm-PCR of CDR3 regions built TCR beta libraries. TCRdb ran MiXCR on the multiplex PCR reads and lists one entry per CDR3 protein. The sample yields 400,000 to 550,000 distinct CDR3 sequences, under 15% seen once. These data were also reused for a study on T cells in Graves' hyperthyroidism and ophthalmopathy.

The source was peripheral blood mononuclear cells (PBMCs), collected at new diagnosis, from a patient treated with antithyroid drugs. The chain links TRBV11-2 to TRBJ2-1, with no clear D. This sequence originates from a woman aged 25 to 39 with Graves disease. CDR3 sequence: CASSLGRSSYNEQFF. CDR3 nucleotides: TGTGCCAGCAGCTTAGGGCGGAGCTCCTACAATGAGCAGTTCTTC.